This is a list of T cell receptor beta chains from one sample in a study of blood T cell repertoires in COVID-19. The method was immunoSEQ multiplex PCR; TCRdb's version includes in-frame clones alone and lacks a portion of them. Here the sample spans 250,000 to 350,000 clones, about 87% being singletons. Sample: peripheral blood. These receptors were collected from a woman between 50 and 59 years old who had recovered from COVID-19. CDR3s include the opening cysteine and the closing phenylalanine or tryptophan. D genes are given only for firm matches.

j_call | v_call | d_call | cdr3_aa
TRBJ2-1 | TRBV7-3 | TRBD1 | CASSARQGSYNEQFF
TRBJ1-1 | TRBV6-5 | TRBD1 | CASSYIGQGPNTEAFF
TRBJ1-2 | TRBV16 | TRBD1 | CASTRGTVSYGYTF
TRBJ2-1 | TRBV18 | - | CASSGALTRNSYNEQFF
TRBJ1-2 | TRBV4-3 | - | CASSSPGGYGYTF
TRBJ1-6 | TRBV30 | - | CAWSVQWVLGVAAYNSPLHF
TRBJ1-1 | TRBV7-9 | - | CASGEGPNTEAFF
TRBJ2-7 | TRBV4-3 | - | CASSQDLAGPYEQYF
TRBJ2-1 | TRBV9 | - | CASSRQGSYNEQFF
TRBJ2-7 | TRBV5-6 | TRBD1 | CASSLNDRGPYEQYF
TRBJ1-4 | TRBV10-3 | TRBD1 | CATMSGTGDEKLFF
TRBJ2-2 | TRBV19 | TRBD1 | CASRGTGNSYGELFF
TRBJ1-6 | TRBV4-3 | - | CASSQGQSPLHF